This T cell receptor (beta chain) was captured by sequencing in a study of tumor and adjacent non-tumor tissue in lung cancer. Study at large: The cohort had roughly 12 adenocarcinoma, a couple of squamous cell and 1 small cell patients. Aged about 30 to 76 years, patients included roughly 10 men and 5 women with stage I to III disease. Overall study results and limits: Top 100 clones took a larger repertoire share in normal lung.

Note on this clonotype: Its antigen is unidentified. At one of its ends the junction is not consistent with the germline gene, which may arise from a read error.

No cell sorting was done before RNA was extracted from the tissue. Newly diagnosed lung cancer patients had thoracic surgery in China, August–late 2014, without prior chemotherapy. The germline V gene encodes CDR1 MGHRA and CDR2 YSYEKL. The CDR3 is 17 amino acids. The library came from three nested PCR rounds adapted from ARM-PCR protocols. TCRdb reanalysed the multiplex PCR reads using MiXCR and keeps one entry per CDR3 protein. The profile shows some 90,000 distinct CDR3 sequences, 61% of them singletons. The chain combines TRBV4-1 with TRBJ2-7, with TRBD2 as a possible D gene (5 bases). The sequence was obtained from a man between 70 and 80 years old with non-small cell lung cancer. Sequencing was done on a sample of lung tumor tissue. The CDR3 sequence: CASSQDYRPSSGNEQYF. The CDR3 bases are TGTGCCAGCAGCCAAGATTACCGGCCTAGCAGTGGGAACGAGCAGTACTTC.